This T cell receptor (beta chain) was recorded in a study of blood T cell repertoires in COVID-19 (dated by TCRdb to between 2020 and 2021). In terms of the full investigation: Samples covering the acute and convalescent phases of COVID-19 were provided by collaborators in the United States, Italy and Spain. The material from the prospective study consisted of cDNA or gDNA derived from T cells, B-cell-depleted T cells, or PBMCs. Samples came from the ongoing ImmuneRACE study (first 160 participants) plus 1,254 subjects from 6 global collaborators. Where HLA class I and class II types were available, the types were taken from metadata supplied by the sample provider, not from assay-based typing. The repertoires were released in a freely available public database intended as a resource for research on the immune response to SARS-CoV-2. The sample metadata nearly always contained a de-identified subject ID, COVID-19 status, age in years and sex. The dataset comprised deeply sampled blood TCRbeta repertoires from subjects exposed to, actively infected with, or recovered from COVID-19.

V and J lose 0 bases and 4 bases, and a span of 16 bases separates them. The germline V gene gives CDR1 as LGHNA and CDR2 as YNFKEQ. CDR3 length: 16 amino acids, cysteine to phenylalanine. Only the CDR3 DNA stays, 48 bases, in frame from base 1. TCRbeta CDR3 regions were amplified from genomic DNA by means of the immunoSEQ Assay, a bias-controlled multiplex PCR. On the study's bioinformatics: Nucleated cell counts per sample were estimated from amplification of reference gene primers within the assay. To quantify the absolute abundance of each unique TCRbeta CDR3 rearrangement, sequence reads were collapsed and filtered. For each sample, productive Simpson clonality was calculated as the square root of Simpson's diversity index across productive rearrangements. Drawn from immuneACCESS, this table holds only the in-frame rearrangements with V and J called that TCRdb kept. Clones are partly lost; checked studies trace under half to an unresolved V gene and leave the rest unexplained. That table is the source of V, J and clone size, and D and trimming were worked out from the DNA. The sample yields some 250,000 clones; 80% to 90% were counted once. Of the sample, less than 15% is held by the ten largest clones.

In Seattle, one collaborating source enrolled patients while the infection was active and tracked those patients longitudinally over the course of disease. Whole blood was collected in K2EDTA tubes by collaborating institutions according to the institutions' own protocols. For TCRbeta analysis, collaborators shipped samples as frozen whole blood, isolated PBMCs, or DNA extracted from either of those sample types. Broad study findings and their caveats: Clinical and demographic metadata were provided uncurated, with the amount varying by source and participant.

To note about this clone: Its antigen remains unidentified. It has no much larger one-base neighbor in the sample; base qualities were not kept.

The receptor chain draws on TRBV4-2 and TRBJ2-7; 6 matching bases give a weak D call of TRBD1. Specimen: peripheral blood. This clonotype was sampled from a woman aged 25 to 39 with COVID-19, enrolled during active disease. The DNA sequence follows: TGTGCCAGCAGCCAAGATGAGGGACAAGGCACTTACGAGCAGTACTTC. It codes for CASSQDEGQGTYEQYF.